What follows are 27 T cell receptor beta chains derived from one specimen sequenced in a study of lymphopenia after photon versus proton radiotherapy. Clones were sequenced by immunoSEQ multiplex PCR, and TCRdb holds only the in-frame ones, with some missing. The sample includes around 55,000 clones, roughly 84% of them seen just once. This material consisted of peripheral blood, taken from a patient treated with proton-based radiotherapy. The receptors shown here come from a man in his 60s with pancreatic cancer.

V gene TRBV15 combines with J gene TRBJ1-1; TRBD1 is a possible D gene (5 bases). Trimming shortened V by 0 bases and J by 11 bases, and 19 bases separated the two germline ends. Looked up from germline, CDR1 is LNHNV and CDR2 is YYDKDF (reference sequence). The CDR3 contains 15 residues. The CDR3 region is CATSRDQMDNPRAFF. CDR3 nucleotide sequence: TGTGCCACCAGCAGAGATCAAATGGACAACCCGAGGGCTTTCTTT.

This chain joins TRBV10-3 and TRBJ2-3, with TRBD1 matching 11 bases. This CDR3 spans 16 amino acids. The J segment lost 3 bases and the V segment lost 2 bases, leaving 4 bases of the junction unmatched. Germline CDR1 reads ENHRY; CDR2 reads SYGVKD. The CDR3 protein is CAISELGQGATDTQYF. CDR3 nucleotides: TGTGCCATCAGTGAGCTAGGACAGGGGGCAACAGATACGCAGTATTTT.

The chain combines TRBV13 with TRBJ2-2; D might be TRBD1 or TRBD2, each matching 5 bases. This CDR3 region has 15 residues. Germline lookup yields CDR1 PRHDT and CDR2 FYEKMQ (reference sequence). V was trimmed by 5 bases and J by 5 bases, leaving 15 bases between them. CDR3 amino acids: CASSPGAIRTGELFF. The CDR3 bases are TGTGCCAGCAGCCCCGGGGCCATACGGACCGGGGAGCTGTTTTTT.

The chain combines TRBV27 with TRBJ1-5, with TRBD1 matching over 7 bases. The CDR3 covers 14 residues. Per germline, CDR1 MNHEY and CDR2 SMNVEV (reference sequence). Trimming cost V 5 bases and J 6 bases; bases outside gene matches: 7. The CDR3 protein is CASSGSRGFQPQHF. The CDR3 DNA sequence: TGTGCCAGCAGTGGCTCCAGGGGGTTTCAGCCCCAGCATTTT.

The V call is TRBV29-1, the J call TRBJ1-2; 8 nucleotides match TRBD1. The germline V gene has CDR1 SQVTM and CDR2 ANQGSEA. The CDR3 runs to 15 residues. V gave up 3 bases and J gave up 8 bases; unmatched junction bases: 14. The CDR3 DNA sequence: TGCAGCGTTGATTCGGACAGGGCCATGCTTGACGGCTACACCTTC. Protein: CSVDSDRAMLDGYTF.

This clone was detected only a few times. The rearrangement links TRBV10-3 to TRBJ2-1, with 8 nucleotides matching TRBD2. This CDR3 comprises 14 residues. Germline assignment: CDR1 ENHRY and CDR2 SYGVKD. The V and J ends lost 2 bases and 6 bases, in that order; junction bases with no gene match: 3. The chain's CDR3 is CAISEREGGNEQFF. DNA of the CDR3: TGTGCCATCAGTGAGCGGGAGGGTGGCAATGAGCAGTTCTTC.

The V and J genes are TRBV6-5 and TRBJ1-4; 7 bases fit TRBD1. The CDR3 loop spans 15 amino acids. V dropped 6 bases and J dropped 3; count of bases not matched to a gene: 7. The germline V gene has CDR1 MNHEY and CDR2 SVGAGI. CDR3 sequence: CASRTDRAPNEKLFF. The CDR3 DNA follows: TGTGCCAGCAGGACCGACAGGGCGCCTAATGAAAAACTGTTTTTT.

The chain uses TRBV28 and TRBJ1-1; TRBD1 matches 7 bases. The CDR3 is 15 residues long. With V trimmed by 3 bases and J by 5 bases, 9 bases remained unmatched. Germline V gives CDR1 MDHEN, CDR2 SYDVKM. CDR3 sequence: CASSFGTASGTEAFF. CDR3 bases: TGTGCCAGCAGTTTCGGGACAGCCTCCGGTACTGAAGCTTTCTTT.

The chain joins TRBV5-4 to TRBJ2-1; TRBD2 matches at 11 bases. The CDR3 has 15 amino acids. Germline CDR1 is SGHNT and CDR2 is YYREEE (reference sequence). Germline trimming cut 6 bases from V and 1 base from J; bases unmatched to any gene: 3. The CDR3 is CASTVAGGSYNEQFF. The DNA of the CDR3 is TGTGCCAGCACCGTAGCGGGAGGGTCCTACAATGAGCAGTTCTTC. Full variable domain (rest looked up from reference TRBV5-4 and TRBJ2-1): ETGVTQSPTHLIKTRGQQVTLRCSSQSGHNTVSWYQQALGQGPQFIFQYYREEENGRGNFPPRFSGLQFPNYSSELNVNALELDDSALYLCASTVAGGSYNEQFFGPGTRLTVL.

J is TRBJ1-2 and V is TRBV29-1; a weak D match, TRBD1 (6 bases). V lost 0 bases, J lost 2 bases, and 10 bases lay in between. The germline gives CDR1 SQVTM, CDR2 ANQGSEA. The CDR3 totals 14 residues. DNA for the CDR3: TGCAGCGTTGAAGACTTAGGACAGAACTATGGCTACACCTTC. Translation gives CSVEDLGQNYGYTF.

The J gene is TRBJ2-7, the V gene TRBV10-3; D possibly corresponds to TRBD1 (6 bases). Per the germline V gene, CDR1 is ENHRY and CDR2 is SYGVKD. V gave up 2 bases and J gave up 9 bases, with 17 bases separating them. The CDR3 has 14 amino acids. CDR3 DNA: TGTGCCATCAGTGAGCCGCAGGGGTCAGAGTGGCAGTACTTC. As protein: CAISEPQGSEWQYF.

The rearrangement links TRBV5-1 to TRBJ2-7; D perhaps matches TRBD1 (6 bases). V lost 1 base, J lost 7 bases, and 15 bases lay in between. The CDR3 is made up of 14 amino acids. Germline V gene sequence: CDR1 SGHRS, CDR2 YFSETQ. The CDR3 sequence: CASSLRQDLKEQYF. The CDR3, as DNA: TGCGCCAGCAGCTTGAGACAGGACCTTAAAGAGCAGTACTTC.

The V call is TRBV4-2, the J call TRBJ2-7; D is unresolved. Germline CDR1 LGHNA, CDR2 YNFKEQ. CDR3 size: 13 residues. Trimming left V 0 bases short and J 0 bases short, with 3 bases between. The CDR3 protein is CASSQEVSYEQYF. CDR3 in DNA: TGTGCCAGCAGCCAAGAAGTCTCCTACGAGCAGTACTTC.

The CDR3 DNA follows: TGTGCCAGCGGGGACTGGGGGGGGAGCACAGATACGCAGTATTTT. Translation: CASGDWGGSTDTQYF. This chain links TRBV7-2 with TRBJ2-3; 7 bases agree with TRBD2. The germline CDR1 and CDR2 sequences are SGHTA and FQGNSA. With V trimmed by 8 bases and J by 0 bases, 8 bases remained unmatched. The CDR3 has 15 residues.

CDR3: CASSIAAGGPGTGELFF. The CDR3 DNA is TGTGCCAGTAGTATAGCAGCGGGAGGGCCTGGCACCGGGGAGCTGTTTTTT. The chain combines TRBV19 with TRBJ2-2, with 10 bases identical to TRBD2. The CDR3 runs to 17 residues. V trimming: 1 base; J trimming: 4 bases; junction bases outside the gene matches: 6. Per the germline V gene, CDR1 is LNHDA and CDR2 is SQIVND (reference sequence).

This clone showed up just once. The genes are TRBV11-3 and TRBJ1-1; D is ambiguous. The CDR3 contains 14 residues. CDR1 and CDR2 (germline): SGHNT, YENEEA. The V gene lost 4 bases and the J gene lost 0 bases, with 9 bases spanning the gap. For the CDR3, the DNA is TGTGCCAGCAGCTCCGGACTCTTGAACACTGAAGCTTTCTTT. This sequence encodes CASSSGLLNTEAFF.

The table lists this clone with a few counts. The rearrangement joins TRBV9 to TRBJ1-2, with D perhaps matching TRBD1 (6 bases). This CDR3 is 15 amino acids long. Germline CDR1 SGDLS, CDR2 YYNGEE. With 0 bases removed from V and 4 bases from J, the gap between germline ends came to 13 bases. CDR3 sequence (DNA): TGTGCCAGCAGCGTAGATGACAGGTTGAGCTATGGCTACACCTTC. Its translation is CASSVDDRLSYGYTF. Full variable domain (outside the CDR3, taken from reference TRBV9 and TRBJ1-2): DSGVTQTPKHLITATGQRVTLRCSPRSGDLSVYWYQQSLDQGLQFLIQYYNGEERAKGNILERFSAQQFPDLHSELNLSSLELGDSALYFCASSVDDRLSYGYTFGSGTRLTVV.

CDR3 region: CASSLRDTKFYEQYF. The CDR3 bases are TGTGCCAGCAGCCTCCGGGACACGAAATTCTACGAGCAGTACTTC. The chain links TRBV6-6 to TRBJ2-7; TRBD1 might be the D (6 bases). Trimming shortened V by 6 bases and J by 3 bases, and 18 bases separated the two germline ends. The CDR3 is 15 residues long. From germline, CDR1 is MNHNY and CDR2 SVGAGI (reference sequence).

This clone has only a few counts. The chain carries TRBV7-9 and TRBJ2-1, with a weak D call TRBD1 (6 bases). Germline CDR1 SEHNR, CDR2 FQNEAQ (reference sequence). The V end was cut by 6 bases, the J end by 6 bases, with 9 bases between. The CDR3 is 12 amino acids. The CDR3 protein is CASSRGGNEQFF. The CDR3 DNA follows: TGTGCCAGCAGTAGAGGGGGCAATGAGCAGTTCTTC.

This chain links TRBV28 with TRBJ2-1; D remains ambiguous. The germline V gene has CDR1 MDHEN and CDR2 SYDVKM. V lost 4 bases, J lost 0 bases, and 13 bases lay in between. The CDR3 extends over 16 amino acids. CDR3 nucleotides: TGTGCCAGCAGTTCCCCGAGGATTCCCTCCTACAATGAGCAGTTCTTC. Translation: CASSSPRIPSYNEQFF.

The V and J genes are TRBV19 and TRBJ2-1, with a possible D match to TRBD1 (5 bases). V was pared by 5 bases and J by 3 bases, with 11 bases between. CDR1 is LNHDA and CDR2 is SQIVND in the germline V gene (reference sequence). CDR3 length: 14 amino acids. The DNA for the CDR3 is TGTGCCAGTAGTCTCCAGGGCGACTACAATGAGCAGTTCTTC. It encodes CASSLQGDYNEQFF.

The rearrangement links TRBV4-2 to TRBJ2-3; 7 positions agree with TRBD1. Germline V gene sequence: CDR1 LGHNA, CDR2 YNFKEQ. This CDR3 comprises 15 residues. With V trimmed by 0 bases and J by 4 bases, 4 bases remained unmatched. The CDR3 loop reads CASSQEQGRPDTQYF. The CDR3 nucleotides read TGTGCCAGCAGCCAAGAACAGGGGCGCCCAGATACGCAGTATTTT.

The V gene is TRBV19, the J gene TRBJ1-5; no definite D call. The CDR3 spans 14 residues. V was clipped by 4 bases and J by 0 bases, with 7 bases between them. Germline V gene data show CDR1 as LNHDA and CDR2 as SQIVND (reference sequence). The CDR3 here is CASSKQISNQPQHF. CDR3 nucleotides: TGTGCCAGTAGTAAACAGATTAGCAATCAGCCCCAGCATTTT. Full variable domain (outside the CDR3, taken from reference TRBV19 and TRBJ1-5): DGGITQSPKYLFRKEGQNVTLSCEQNLNHDAMYWYRQDPGQGLRLIYYSQIVNDFQKGDIAEGYSVSREKKESFPLTVTSAQKNPTAFYLCASSKQISNQPQHFGDGTRLSIL.

This chain uses TRBV9 with TRBJ2-6; maybe TRBD1 (6 bases). V was clipped by 3 bases and J by 1 base, with 23 bases between them. This CDR3 has 20 residues. CDR1 is SGDLS, CDR2 YYNGEE, per germline. For the CDR3, the DNA is TGTGCCAGCAGCGCACACGGAAACAGGGAAGGTTTTTCTGGGGCCAACGTCCTGACTTTC. It encodes CASSAHGNREGFSGANVLTF.

This clone turned up a few times. The V call is TRBV27, the J call TRBJ2-5; 9 nucleotides match TRBD2. This CDR3 spans 15 amino acids. V lost 5 bases to trimming and J lost 4 bases; unmatched junction nucleotides: 8. Germline V gene sequence: CDR1 MNHEY, CDR2 SMNVEV (reference sequence). The CDR3 nucleotides are TGTGCCAGCAGTCTTAGCGGGAGTTATGGAGAGACCCAGTACTTC. Its protein is CASSLSGSYGETQYF.

The genes are TRBV19 and TRBJ2-2, with D possibly being TRBD1 (6 bases). V shed 6 bases and J shed 4 bases, with 18 bases lying between them. Germline V gene sequence: CDR1 LNHDA, CDR2 SQIVND (reference sequence). The CDR3 runs 16 residues. The CDR3 is CASSALGGMGTGELFF. For the CDR3, the DNA is TGTGCCAGTAGCGCTCTTGGGGGCATGGGCACCGGGGAGCTGTTTTTT.

The chain couples TRBV7-2 to TRBJ2-5; D perhaps matches TRBD2 (6 bases). CDR1 is SGHTA, CDR2 FQGNSA, per germline. The CDR3 length is 15 residues. V was pared by 1 base and J by 5 bases, with 14 bases between. The CDR3 sequence: CASSLGSGRGETQYF. Here the CDR3 DNA reads TGTGCCAGCAGCTTAGGTAGCGGAAGAGGGGAGACCCAGTACTTC.